These 30 T cell receptor beta chains originate from one sample sequenced in a study of identical twins. TCRdb reprocessed the 5' RACE reads via MiXCR and lists one record per CDR3 protein. The sample consists of more than 600,000 distinct CDR3 sequences, around a sixth of them appearing once. These data were also filed under a second study, of T cells expressing NK-cell markers.

Sequencing was carried out using PBMCs. Every receptor here comes from a woman in her late teens or twenties in good health.

This clonotype was seen only a few times. The V and J genes are TRBV24-1 and TRBJ2-5; 12 bases are shared with TRBD2. The CDR3 totals 15 residues. The V gene's germline CDR1 is KGHDR and CDR2 SFDVKD. J lost 5 bases, V lost 0 bases, and 0 bases had no gene match. The CDR3 DNA reads as TGTGCCACCAGTGATTTGACTAGCGGGAGGGAGACCCAGTACTTC. It encodes CATSDLTSGRETQYF.

This clonotype has just a few counts. This rearrangement joins TRBV20-1 to TRBJ2-7; D remains ambiguous. V was trimmed by 0 bases and J by 4 bases, leaving 13 bases between them. CDR3 length equals 14 residues. Germline assignment: CDR1 DFQATT and CDR2 SNEGSKA (reference sequence). The CDR3 sequence is CSARDPSVIYEQYF. CDR3 bases: TGCAGTGCTAGAGATCCTTCAGTAATTTACGAGCAGTACTTC.

V usage is TRBV24-1 and J usage is TRBJ2-3; TRBD1 aligns across 7 bases. The CDR3 has 20 amino acids. From germline, CDR1 is KGHDR and CDR2 SFDVKD. Losses at the gene ends were 3 bases for V and 0 bases for J; bases not matched to a gene: 17. The CDR3 spells CATSDRHRDRKPTSTDTQYF. The CDR3 region has the DNA TGTGCCACCAGTGATCGCCACCGGGACAGAAAACCTACTAGCACAGATACGCAGTATTTT.

This clonotype has more than one count but fewer than ten. This rearrangement joins TRBV18 to TRBJ1-2; the D gene is possibly TRBD1 (5 bases). CDR3 length: 15 residues. Germline CDR1 reads KGHSH; CDR2 reads LQKENI. The ends were cut back, 3 bases at V and 5 bases at J, with 16 bases in the middle. DNA for the CDR3: TGTGCCAGCTCACCCCCACTGGGGGAGGGGTATGGCTACACCTTC. Its translation: CASSPPLGEGYGYTF.

This clonotype was seen more than once but under ten times. The V and J genes are TRBV7-2 and TRBJ2-3; D is perhaps TRBD2 (5 bases). V lost 5 bases and J lost 8, with 8 bases in between. Per the germline V gene, CDR1 is SGHTA and CDR2 is FQGNSA. This CDR3 contains 11 residues. The CDR3 nucleotides are TGTGCCAGCAGCGCCGCGGGTACGCAGTATTTT. This encodes CASSAAGTQYF.

This clonotype was seen a handful of times. The V call is TRBV5-6, the J call TRBJ2-4, with D perhaps assigned TRBD1 or TRBD2 (5 bases each). The CDR3 consists of 16 residues. V lost 4 bases, J lost 0 bases, and 14 bases lay in between. Germline V gene lookup returns CDR1 SGHDT and CDR2 YYEEEE. The CDR3 loop reads CASSPLPGTAKNIQYF. CDR3 DNA sequence: TGTGCCAGCAGCCCGCTCCCCGGGACAGCCAAAAACATTCAGTACTTC.

The chain has TRBV5-1 and TRBJ2-7; TRBD1 aligns across 7 bases. The CDR3 is 15 residues long. Trimming cost V 2 bases and J 1 base; bases outside gene matches: 6. The germline CDR1 and CDR2 sequences are SGHRS and YFSETQ. The DNA of the CDR3 is TGCGCCAGCAGCTTTCTCCGGGACAGTTCCTACGAGCAGTACTTC. Translation gives CASSFLRDSSYEQYF.

This clonotype has only a few counts. The chain is built from TRBV9 and TRBJ2-5; perhaps D is TRBD1 or TRBD2 (6 bases each). The CDR3 consists of 15 residues. Germline CDR1 is SGDLS and CDR2 is YYNGEE. Trimming took off 3 bases at V and 5 bases at J, with 17 bases between the two ends. The CDR3 here is CASSAGLRGVETQYF. CDR3 coding DNA: TGTGCCAGCAGCGCCGGGTTAAGGGGGGTCGAGACCCAGTACTTC.

The chain carries TRBV6-5 and TRBJ1-2; no clear D gene. The CDR3 extends over 11 amino acids. From germline, CDR1 is MNHEY and CDR2 SVGAGI. V was shortened by 2 bases and J by 8 bases, with 6 bases between the two germline ends. The CDR3 DNA reads as TGTGCCAGCAGTTACAATGGCGGCTACACCTTC. Amino acid sequence: CASSYNGGYTF.

This clonotype appeared a few times. The gene calls are TRBV24-1 and TRBJ2-3; D is uncertain. Between the trimmed V and J ends, which lost 4 bases and 12 bases, there was a span of 13 bases. Germline lookup yields CDR1 KGHDR and CDR2 SFDVKD. The CDR3 spans 12 residues. Written as DNA, the CDR3 is TGTGCCACCAGTGACCGCTCGAAACATCAGTATTTT. This gives the protein CATSDRSKHQYF.

CDR3 nucleotides: TGCAGTGCTAGAAAGGCTAGCGGGTCCTACGAGCAGTACTTC. As protein: CSARKASGSYEQYF. The chain employs TRBV20-1 and TRBJ2-7; 8 bases are shared with TRBD2. V trimming: 2 bases; J trimming: 1 base; junction bases outside the gene matches: 4. Germline CDR1 and CDR2: DFQATT and SNEGSKA (reference sequence). The CDR3 has 14 amino acids.

This clonotype was found many times. This rearrangement joins TRBV12-3 or TRBV12-4 to TRBJ2-1; D not resolved. The V gene lost 3 bases and the J gene lost 2 bases, with 11 bases spanning the gap. The CDR3 is made up of 15 amino acids. CDR3 bases: TGTGCCAGCAGTTTCCAGTCGACGCCCTACAATGAGCAGTTCTTC. Its protein is CASSFQSTPYNEQFF.

This clonotype was observed a few times. The chain is built from TRBV20-1 and TRBJ2-1; 10 bases match TRBD2. Losses at the gene ends were 3 bases for V and 10 bases for J; bases not matched to a gene: 12. Per germline, CDR1 DFQATT and CDR2 SNEGSKA (reference sequence). The CDR3 totals 15 residues. The CDR3 DNA reads TGCAGTGCTAGTAGGATAAGCGGGAGGGGAGGGGAGCAGTTCTTC. Translation gives CSASRISGRGGEQFF.

The chain carries TRBV19 and TRBJ2-5; the D gene could be TRBD1 or TRBD2 (5 bases each). The CDR3 runs to 15 residues. Germline V gene lookup returns CDR1 LNHDA and CDR2 SQIVND (reference sequence). The V and J ends lost 2 bases and 3 bases respectively, with 13 bases between them. CDR3 protein: CASSISGTREETQYF. CDR3 DNA sequence: TGTGCCAGTAGTATATCCGGGACCAGGGAAGAGACCCAGTACTTC.

This clonotype has at least ten counts. The V call is TRBV9, the J call TRBJ2-1; TRBD1 aligns across 10 bases. J gave up 3 bases and V 0 bases, and 3 bases lay outside the gene matches. CDR3 length: 16 amino acids. The germline CDR1 and CDR2 sequences are SGDLS and YYNGEE. CDR3 DNA: TGTGCCAGCAGCGTAGAAAGGACAGGGGGCTACAATGAGCAGTTCTTC. Amino acid sequence: CASSVERTGGYNEQFF. Variable domain in full (rest from reference TRBV9 and TRBJ2-1): DSGVTQTPKHLITATGQRVTLRCSPRSGDLSVYWYQQSLDQGLQFLIQYYNGEERAKGNILERFSAQQFPDLHSELNLSSLELGDSALYFCASSVERTGGYNEQFFGPGTRLTVL.

This clonotype has more than one count but fewer than ten. V usage is TRBV7-2 and J usage is TRBJ2-1; D perhaps matches TRBD2 (6 bases). The germline V and J ends were trimmed by 5 bases and 0 bases, with 11 bases remaining between them. CDR3 length: 15 residues. The germline gives CDR1 SGHTA, CDR2 FQGNSA. Written as DNA, the CDR3 is TGTGCCAGCAGCCCTCTAGCGCACTCCTACAATGAGCAGTTCTTC. Translated: CASSPLAHSYNEQFF.

The chain employs TRBV14 and TRBJ2-4, with D possibly TRBD2 on 5 matching bases. Germline V gives CDR1 SGHDN, CDR2 FVKESK. This CDR3 region has 14 residues. Trimming pared 2 bases from V and 4 bases from J, leaving 9 bases between. CDR3 in amino acids: CASSQPWEKNIQYF. In DNA, the CDR3 is TGTGCCAGCAGCCAACCCTGGGAGAAAAACATTCAGTACTTC. Combining the CDR3 with reference TRBV14 and TRBJ2-4 gives the whole variable domain EAGVTQFPSHSVIEKGQTVTLRCDPISGHDNLYWYRRVMGKEIKFLLHFVKESKQDESGMPNNRFLAERTGGTYSTLKVQPAELEDSGVYFCASSQPWEKNIQYFGAGTRLSVL.

This chain joins TRBV20-1 and TRBJ2-5; 8 nucleotides align to TRBD2. Germline values: CDR1 DFQATT, CDR2 SNEGSKA (reference sequence). This CDR3 has 15 residues. The V gene end was trimmed by 3 bases and the J gene end by 2 bases; junction bases not matched to a gene: 8. CDR3 DNA: TGCAGTGCTAGGGACGGCGGGGGGTATCAAGAGACCCAGTACTTC. Translating gives CSARDGGGYQETQYF.

The chain employs TRBV7-6 and TRBJ2-1; D might be TRBD2 (6 bases). The CDR3 spans 13 residues. Germline CDR1 reads SGHVS; CDR2 reads FNYEAQ. The V and J ends lost 5 bases and 12 bases respectively, with 17 bases between them. The CDR3 coding sequence is TGTGCCAGCAGCAGAGGGACTTTCCTAATGCAGTTCTTC. Its translation is CASSRGTFLMQFF. The entire variable domain, with the rest obtained from reference TRBV7-6 and TRBJ2-1, is as follows: GAGVSQSPRYKVTKRGQDVALRCDPISGHVSLYWYRQALGQGPEFLTYFNYEAQQDKSGLPNDRFSAERPEGSISTLTIQRTEQRDSAMYRCASSRGTFLMQFFGPGTRLTVL.

The gene calls are TRBV9 and TRBJ2-3, with D uncertain. CDR1 and CDR2 from the germline V gene are SGDLS and YYNGEE. V was pared by 0 bases and J by 1 base, with 6 bases between. The CDR3 runs to 14 residues. The CDR3 nucleotides are TGTGCCAGCAGCGTAGACCTGCGCACAGATACGCAGTATTTT. Translation gives CASSVDLRTDTQYF. Looking up the rest from reference TRBV9 and TRBJ2-3 gives the full variable domain: DSGVTQTPKHLITATGQRVTLRCSPRSGDLSVYWYQQSLDQGLQFLIQYYNGEERAKGNILERFSAQQFPDLHSELNLSSLELGDSALYFCASSVDLRTDTQYFGPGTRLTVL.

The genes are TRBV6-4 and TRBJ2-3; no definite D call. Trimming took 3 bases from V and 4 from J, leaving 11 bases between them. CDR1 MRHNA and CDR2 SNTAGT come from the germline V gene. The CDR3 extends over 14 amino acids. The CDR3 spells CASSERPRADTQYF. In DNA, the CDR3 is TGTGCCAGCAGTGAACGGCCTCGAGCAGATACGCAGTATTTT.

This clonotype was picked up a small number of times. The DNA of the CDR3 is TGTGCCAGCACCGCGGGCCACGAGCAGTACTTC. This translates into CASTAGHEQYF. The chain has TRBV27 and TRBJ2-7; perhaps TRBD2 as D (5 bases). Germline V gene lookup returns CDR1 MNHEY and CDR2 SMNVEV (reference sequence). Deletions cut 7 bases from V and 5 bases from J, with 9 bases between. The CDR3 sequence is 11 residues long.

The chain recombines TRBV5-1 with TRBJ2-2; D gene uncertain. CDR1 SGHRS and CDR2 YFSETQ come from the germline V gene. V was shortened by 0 bases and J by 5 bases, with 8 bases between the two germline ends. This CDR3 spans 14 amino acids. The CDR3: CASSLEPLTGELFF. As DNA, the CDR3 is TGCGCCAGCAGCTTGGAACCTCTTACCGGGGAGCTGTTTTTT.

This chain connects TRBV12-3 or TRBV12-4 to TRBJ2-3; possibly TRBD2 for D (5 bases). The CDR3 contains 14 residues. V gave up 7 bases and J gave up 2 bases, with 13 bases separating them. The CDR3 DNA follows: TGTGCCAGCACTCCACTAGTAGACACAGATACGCAGTATTTT. Amino acids: CASTPLVDTDTQYF.

This clonotype was picked up a small number of times. The chain's CDR3 is CSASSPGANVLTF. CDR3 bases: TGCAGTGCCAGCTCGCCTGGGGCCAACGTCCTGACTTTC. The J gene is TRBJ2-6, the V gene TRBV20-1; D remains unclear. Trimming cost V 6 bases and J 2 bases, with 8 bases left between them. The CDR3 has 13 residues. Germline V lookup: CDR1 DFQATT, CDR2 SNEGSKA (reference sequence).

This clonotype appeared a few times. The V gene is TRBV20-1, the J gene TRBJ2-3; D may be TRBD1 (6 bases). V was cut by 5 bases and J by 6 bases, with 18 bases left in between. This CDR3 spans 14 amino acids. In germline, CDR1 is DFQATT, CDR2 SNEGSKA (reference sequence). The CDR3: CSALRTAEGDTQYF. The CDR3 DNA reads as TGCAGTGCTTTGAGGACAGCTGAAGGGGATACGCAGTATTTT.

This chain joins TRBV6-1 and TRBJ1-4; D ambiguous. The V end was cut by 0 bases, the J end by 8 bases, with 4 bases between. This CDR3 is 12 amino acids long. The germline V gene has CDR1 MNHNS and CDR2 SASEGT. In nucleotides, the CDR3 is TGTGCCAGCAGTGAAGCAGACGAAAAACTGTTTTTT. Its translation is CASSEADEKLFF.

This clonotype has only a few counts. The chain couples TRBV20-1 to TRBJ1-6; tentatively, D is TRBD1 (6 bases). Trimming took off 2 bases at V and 7 bases at J, with 18 bases between the two ends. Germline CDR1 is DFQATT and CDR2 is SNEGSKA (reference sequence). The CDR3 has 16 amino acids. The CDR3 sequence: CSARRGPGGRNSPLHF. Here the CDR3 DNA reads TGCAGTGCTAGACGGGGGCCTGGGGGCAGGAATTCACCCCTCCACTTT.

Only a few counts were recorded for this clonotype. V and J are TRBV20-1 and TRBJ2-1, with D perhaps TRBD1 or TRBD2 (6 bases each). The ends were cut back, 6 bases at V and 5 bases at J, with 17 bases in the middle. This CDR3 has 14 amino acids. The V gene's germline CDR1 is DFQATT and CDR2 SNEGSKA (reference sequence). CDR3 residues: CSAAHPRGDNEQFF. In DNA form, the CDR3 reads TGCAGTGCCGCCCACCCAAGGGGGGACAATGAGCAGTTCTTC.

This clonotype appeared a few times. The chain uses TRBV7-2 and TRBJ1-2; no firm D call. Germline V gives CDR1 SGHTA, CDR2 FQGNSA. The CDR3 consists of 13 residues. The V end was cut by 1 base, the J end by 8 bases, with 11 bases between. CDR3 region: CASSLGLASGYTF. CDR3 DNA: TGTGCCAGCAGCTTAGGTTTGGCCTCGGGCTACACCTTC.